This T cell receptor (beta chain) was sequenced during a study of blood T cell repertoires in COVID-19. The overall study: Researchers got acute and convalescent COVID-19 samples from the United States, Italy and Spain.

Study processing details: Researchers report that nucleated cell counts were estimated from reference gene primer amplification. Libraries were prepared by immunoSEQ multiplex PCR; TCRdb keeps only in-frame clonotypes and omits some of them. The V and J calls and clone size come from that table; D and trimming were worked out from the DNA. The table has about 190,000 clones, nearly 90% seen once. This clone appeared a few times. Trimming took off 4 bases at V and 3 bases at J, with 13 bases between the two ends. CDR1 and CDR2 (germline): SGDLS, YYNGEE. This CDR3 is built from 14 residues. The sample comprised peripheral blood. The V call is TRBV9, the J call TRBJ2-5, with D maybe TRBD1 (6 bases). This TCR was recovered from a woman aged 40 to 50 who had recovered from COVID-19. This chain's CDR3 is CASSPGTSKETQYF. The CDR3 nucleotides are TGTGCCAGCAGCCCCGGGACATCGAAAGAGACCCAGTACTTC.